Presented here are 25 T cell receptor beta chains from one specimen sequenced in a study of cytomegalovirus exposure and HLA in healthy donors. PCR employed 60 Vbeta and 13 Jbeta primers. Repertoires were generated with immunoSEQ multiplex PCR, while TCRdb's copy carries only in-frame clones and drops some. The sample consists of 150,000 to 200,000 clones, 79% of them appearing once. Sample: PBMCs. These receptors originate from a woman in her thirties in good health and CMV-seropositive.

This clone was detected once. Here the CDR3 DNA reads TGCGCCAGCAGCCAAGATTCTCGGGAGGGCTATGGCTACACCTTC. Translating it yields CASSQDSREGYGYTF. This chain joins TRBV4-1 and TRBJ1-2; unclear D gene. Per the germline V gene, CDR1 is MGHRA and CDR2 is YSYEKL. This CDR3 is built from 15 residues. V was clipped by 0 bases and J by 4 bases, with 12 bases between them.

This clone was found once. V usage is TRBV2 and J usage is TRBJ2-5; TRBD2 matches at 8 bases. The V gene's germline CDR1 is SNHLY and CDR2 FYNNEI. The CDR3 spans 14 residues. V trimming: 3 bases; J trimming: 2 bases; junction bases outside the gene matches: 2. CDR3 loop: CASSDGGGQETQYF. Here the CDR3 DNA reads TGTGCCAGCAGTGACGGGGGGGGACAAGAGACCCAGTACTTC.

This chain joins TRBV6-5 and TRBJ2-2; no clear D gene. Trimming took 0 bases from V and 4 from J, leaving 12 bases between them. The CDR3 runs to 16 residues. Germline V lookup: CDR1 MNHEY, CDR2 SVGAGI. CDR3 protein: CASSYSAGLGTGELFF. In DNA form, the CDR3 reads TGTGCCAGCAGTTACTCAGCCGGGTTGGGCACCGGGGAGCTGTTTTTT.

The chain employs TRBV5-4 and TRBJ2-1, with TRBD2 matching 13 bases. The CDR3 runs 15 residues. The trim removed 4 bases at V and 6 bases at J, leaving 4 bases unmatched. The germline CDR1 and CDR2 sequences are SGHNT and YYREEE (reference sequence). CDR3 region: CASSATSGRGNEQFF. The CDR3, as DNA: TGTGCCAGCAGCGCCACTAGCGGGAGGGGCAATGAGCAGTTCTTC.

The chain is built from TRBV7-9 and TRBJ2-3; 14 bases align to TRBD2. Germline V gene data show CDR1 as SEHNR and CDR2 as FQNEAQ (reference sequence). J gave up 9 bases and V 5 bases, and 7 bases lay outside the gene matches. This CDR3 comprises 15 residues. CDR3 in DNA: TGTGCCAGCAGCCGAGGGACTAGCGGGAGAGAAACGCAGTATTTT. The encoded protein is CASSRGTSGRETQYF.

The chain uses TRBV2 and TRBJ1-5; no definite D call. The V gene's germline CDR1 is SNHLY and CDR2 FYNNEI. V was shortened by 0 bases and J by 11 bases, with 11 bases between the two germline ends. The CDR3 length is 13 residues. This CDR3 is CASSEAGVGAQHF. For the CDR3, the DNA is TGTGCCAGCAGTGAAGCCGGAGTCGGGGCCCAGCATTTT.

This clone showed up just a few times. This chain uses TRBV4-3 with TRBJ1-2, with TRBD1 as a possible D gene (5 bases). CDR1 and CDR2 (germline): LGHNA, YSLEER. V lost 0 bases to trimming and J lost 3 bases, with 8 bases between them. The CDR3 has 14 residues. The CDR3 DNA is TGCGCCAGCAGCCAAGACAGGGTGGACTATGGCTACACCTTC. It is translated as CASSQDRVDYGYTF.

The chain recombines TRBV4-1 with TRBJ2-1, with a weak D call TRBD2 (7 bases). Germline CDR1 is MGHRA and CDR2 is YSYEKL. This CDR3 is 18 amino acids long. The V and J ends lost 2 bases and 0 bases respectively, with 17 bases between them. The CDR3, as DNA: TGCGCCAGCAGCCAAAGGGGGGGAGGGGTCAACTCCTACAATGAGCAGTTCTTC. Its protein is CASSQRGGGVNSYNEQFF.

The CDR3 sequence is CASGEVNTEAFF. Here the CDR3 DNA reads TGTGCCAGCGGTGAGGTGAACACTGAAGCTTTCTTT. The chain recombines TRBV6-5 with TRBJ1-1, with no clear D. Trimming removed 8 bases at V and 0 bases at J, with 7 bases between. In germline, CDR1 is MNHEY, CDR2 SVGAGI. This CDR3 has 12 amino acids.

This chain uses TRBV5-6 with TRBJ2-5; D gene unclear. From germline, CDR1 is SGHDT and CDR2 YYEEEE. With 2 bases removed from V and 4 bases from J, the gap between germline ends came to 15 bases. There are 15 residues in the CDR3. CDR3: CASSLGQTSGETQYF. The CDR3 DNA follows: TGTGCCAGCAGCTTAGGCCAGACCTCAGGAGAGACCCAGTACTTC.

J is TRBJ1-5 and V is TRBV4-3; tentatively, D is TRBD1 (5 bases). Trimming pared 1 base from V and 8 bases from J, leaving 15 bases between. From germline, CDR1 is LGHNA and CDR2 YSLEER. The CDR3 runs 15 residues. CDR3 DNA: TGCGCCAGCAGCCAAGGAAGTAGGGGCAGTGAGCCCCAGCATTTT. Translation gives CASSQGSRGSEPQHF.

The chain links TRBV5-1 to TRBJ2-3; TRBD2 agrees at 14 bases. The CDR3 is 16 amino acids. Germline loops: CDR1 SGHRS, CDR2 YFSETQ. V was clipped by 4 bases and J by 4 bases; unmatched bases: 5. The CDR3 DNA follows: TGCGCCAGCAGCGCGCGACTAGCGGGAGGGGCAGATACGCAGTATTTT. Amino acid sequence: CASSARLAGGADTQYF.

CDR3 DNA sequence: TGTGCCAGCAGTGAAGGACAGGGGTATCAGCCCCAGCATTTT. Its translation is CASSEGQGYQPQHF. This sequence joins TRBV2 and TRBJ1-5; 8 positions agree with TRBD1. J lost 5 bases, V lost 1 base, and 1 base had no gene match. This CDR3 spans 14 amino acids. CDR1 SNHLY and CDR2 FYNNEI come from the germline V gene.

The rearrangement uses TRBV9 and TRBJ2-1; TRBD2 agrees at 9 bases. V dropped 3 bases and J dropped 2; count of bases not matched to a gene: 6. Germline-derived CDR1 and CDR2 are SGDLS and YYNGEE. CDR3 length: 16 amino acids. The CDR3 spells CASSEGGGVAYNEQFF. Written as DNA, the CDR3 is TGTGCCAGCAGCGAGGGCGGGGGGGTCGCCTACAATGAGCAGTTCTTC.

The V call is TRBV7-2, the J call TRBJ2-1, with TRBD2 identical over 12 bases. Trimming cost V 5 bases and J 5 bases; bases outside gene matches: 16. This CDR3 is built from 19 residues. The germline V gene encodes CDR1 SGHTA and CDR2 FQGNSA. The CDR3 bases are TGTGCCAGCAGCCGCACCGGGACTAGCGGGCGGAGGGGCGACAATGAGCAGTTCTTC. Its protein is CASSRTGTSGRRGDNEQFF.

The table lists this clone with a few counts. This chain connects TRBV18 to TRBJ2-7, with D tentatively TRBD1 (5 bases). CDR3 length equals 16 residues. V was clipped by 3 bases and J by 0 bases, with 15 bases between them. The germline CDR1 and CDR2 sequences are KGHSH and LQKENI. The CDR3 bases are TGTGCCAGCTCACCGATGGAAGGACAAGCCTCCTACGAGCAGTACTTC. It encodes CASSPMEGQASYEQYF. Based on the CDR3 plus reference TRBV18 and TRBJ2-7, the full variable domain is NAGVMQNPRHLVRRRGQEARLRCSPMKGHSHVYWYRQLPEEGLKFMVYLQKENIIDESGMPKERFSAEFPKEGPSILRIQQVVRGDSAAYFCASSPMEGQASYEQYFGPGTRLTVT.

There are a few counts of this clone. The chain combines TRBV7-7 with TRBJ2-5; weak D call: TRBD1 (6 bases). V dropped 6 bases and J dropped 2 bases, with 19 bases sitting between them. This CDR3 has 16 amino acids. The germline V gene encodes CDR1 SSHAT and CDR2 FNYEAQ (reference sequence). Here the CDR3 reads CASSPEMRGIQETQYF. CDR3 bases: TGTGCCAGCAGTCCCGAGATGAGGGGGATACAAGAGACCCAGTACTTC. The whole variable domain, remainder taken from reference TRBV7-7 and TRBJ2-5, is GAGVSQSPRYKVTKRGQDVTLRCDPISSHATLYWYQQALGQGPEFLTYFNYEAQPDKSGLPSDRFSAERPEGSISTLTIQRTEQRDSAMYRCASSPEMRGIQETQYFGPGTRLLVL.

This chain links TRBV27 with TRBJ1-1; D gene unclear. Germline CDR1 MNHEY, CDR2 SMNVEV (reference sequence). The CDR3 is made up of 13 amino acids. Between the trimmed V and J ends, which lost 3 bases and 5 bases, there was a span of 10 bases. CDR3 in DNA: TGTGCCAGCAGTTTCCGGGAAGGAACTGAAGCTTTCTTT. Its translation is CASSFREGTEAFF.

This clone occurred a few times. The chain recombines TRBV4-3 with TRBJ2-7; 9 bases agree with TRBD2. The CDR3 length is 16 residues. Trimming removed 0 bases from V and 4 bases from J; junction bases left unmatched: 7. Germline-derived CDR1 and CDR2 are LGHNA and YSLEER. The CDR3 region is CASSQDLGGGEYEQYF. DNA of the CDR3: TGCGCCAGCAGCCAAGATCTCGGCGGGGGGGAATACGAGCAGTACTTC.

The chain combines TRBV27 with TRBJ1-1; TRBD1 agrees at 8 bases. With V trimmed by 8 bases and J by 0 bases, 14 bases remained unmatched. Germline values: CDR1 MNHEY, CDR2 SMNVEV (reference sequence). The CDR3 is made up of 17 amino acids. Here the CDR3 reads CASATGGSPSMNTEAFF. The CDR3 nucleotides are TGTGCCAGCGCAACAGGGGGGAGCCCTTCCATGAACACTGAAGCTTTCTTT.

The chain employs TRBV27 and TRBJ1-6, with TRBD1 as a possible D gene (5 bases). The CDR3 has 13 residues. The germline CDR1 and CDR2 sequences are MNHEY and SMNVEV (reference sequence). Trimming left V 7 bases short and J 8 bases short, with 12 bases between. In DNA form, the CDR3 reads TGTGCCAGCAAGTTGGGGGGTGATTCACCCCTCCACTTT. It specifies CASKLGGDSPLHF.

The V and J genes are TRBV5-4 and TRBJ1-6; D not resolved. V was pared by 0 bases and J by 8 bases, with 3 bases between. The CDR3 consists of 12 residues. Germline V gene sequence: CDR1 SGHNT, CDR2 YYREEE (reference sequence). The CDR3 DNA is TGTGCCAGCAGCTTGGCCGATTCACCCCTCCACTTT. It is translated as CASSLADSPLHF.

The chain couples TRBV4-1 to TRBJ2-7; no firm D call. V gave up 4 bases and J gave up 7 bases, with 11 bases separating them. CDR1 MGHRA and CDR2 YSYEKL come from the germline V gene. The CDR3 is 12 residues long. The CDR3 sequence: CASSRTGEEQYF. The CDR3 DNA reads TGCGCCAGCAGCCGCACCGGAGAAGAGCAGTACTTC.

In this sample, this clone turned up once. The chain carries TRBV14 and TRBJ2-2; D perhaps matches TRBD2 (6 bases). The V end lost 9 bases, the J end lost 8 bases, and 13 bases lay between the germline ends. CDR3 length: 12 residues. CDR1 is SGHDN, CDR2 FVKESK, per germline. The CDR3 nucleotides are TGTGCCAGGGGGACTGCCCGAGGGGAGCTGTTTTTT. Its protein product is CARGTARGELFF.

The rearrangement uses TRBV11-2 and TRBJ2-7; a possible D gene is TRBD2 (5 bases). The CDR3 has 15 residues. Deletions cut 0 bases from V and 2 bases from J, with 11 bases between. Germline CDR1 SGHAT, CDR2 FQNNGV. CDR3 loop: CASSLDAGDTYEQYF. CDR3 DNA sequence: TGTGCCAGCAGCTTAGATGCGGGTGATACCTACGAGCAGTACTTC.